This TCR beta chain was retrieved from a study of cytomegalovirus exposure and HLA in healthy donors. About the study: The approximately 110 validation repertoires used a platform that matched the one used for the approximately 700 first-cohort repertoires, as a later analysis reported. Study findings and constraints: As confirmed in vitro, three CMV-associated chains were specific for CMV antigens. Listed as cytomegalovirus-associated were approximately 160 TCR beta chains.

Produced via immunoSEQ multiplex PCR; TCRdb's table is partial and in-frame only. The sample has more than 45,000 clones, about 91% seen once. Germline lookup yields CDR1 SGHVS and CDR2 FNYEAQ. This CDR3 comprises 16 residues. V was pared by 5 bases and J by 6 bases, with 9 bases of the junction left unmatched. Comment on this clone: What it recognizes is unknown.

The chain carries TRBV7-6 and TRBJ2-2; 10 bases fit TRBD2. The clonotype was recovered from a woman aged 25 to 45 in good health and CMV-seronegative. Sequencing was carried out using PBMCs. DNA for the CDR3: TGTGCCAGCAGCATCCCTAGCGGGAGTGGTGCCGGGGAGCTGTTTTTT. It is translated as CASSIPSGSGAGELFF.